The 29 T cell receptor beta chains below come from one sample, sequenced in a study of cytomegalovirus exposure and HLA in healthy donors. This PCR relied on a set of 60 Vbeta primers and 13 Jbeta primers. TCRdb's table, derived via immunoSEQ multiplex PCR, lists solely in-frame clones and lacks some. The table records about 200,000 clones, 65% to 80% of them present only once. What was sequenced was PBMCs. The receptor source for this set is a man aged 45-60 years in good health and CMV-seronegative.

CDR3 region: CASSSTRQETQYF. The CDR3 DNA follows: TGTGCCAGCAGTAGTACTAGACAAGAGACCCAGTACTTC. The gene calls are TRBV28 and TRBJ2-5; D is possibly TRBD2 (5 bases). Looked up from germline, CDR1 is MDHEN and CDR2 is SYDVKM. The V gene lost 5 bases and the J gene lost 2 bases, with 9 bases spanning the gap. The CDR3 spans 13 residues.

This clone turned up a few times. The V gene is TRBV5-1, the J gene TRBJ1-1; D is uncertain. V shed 3 bases and J shed 5 bases, with 11 bases lying between them. The CDR3 consists of 13 residues. The germline V gene has CDR1 SGHRS and CDR2 YFSETQ. CDR3 DNA: TGCGCCAGCAGCTACTTTGGAGGGACTGAAGCTTTCTTT. Its protein product is CASSYFGGTEAFF.

The chain is built from TRBV12-5 and TRBJ2-5, with D unresolved. The CDR3 is 12 residues long. V lost 2 bases to trimming and J lost 4 bases, with 5 bases between them. Looked up from germline, CDR1 is LGHNT and CDR2 is FRNRAP. The CDR3 DNA sequence: TGTGCTAGTGGTTTGACGGTAGAGACCCAGTACTTC. The encoded protein is CASGLTVETQYF.

The chain joins TRBV19 to TRBJ1-5; D perhaps matches TRBD1 (6 bases). The CDR3 spans 14 residues. V lost 4 bases, J lost 5 bases, and 12 bases lay in between. Per germline, CDR1 LNHDA and CDR2 SQIVND (reference sequence). As DNA, the CDR3 is TGTGCCAGTAGTAAGGCAGGGGCTGATCAGCCCCAGCATTTT. Translation: CASSKAGADQPQHF.

The rearrangement joins TRBV27 to TRBJ1-1, with D perhaps matching TRBD1 (6 bases). The CDR3 is 13 residues long. Germline CDR1 reads MNHEY; CDR2 reads SMNVEV (reference sequence). V gave up 8 bases and J gave up 13 bases, with 23 bases separating them. CDR3 amino acids: CASATRDTLQVFF. CDR3 bases: TGTGCCAGCGCCACCCGGGACACCCTACAGGTTTTCTTT.

V gene TRBV19 combines with J gene TRBJ1-5; D ambiguous. V gave up 2 bases and J gave up 7 bases, with 9 bases separating them. The CDR3 is 13 amino acids. The V gene's germline CDR1 is LNHDA and CDR2 SQIVND (reference sequence). The CDR3 DNA reads as TGTGCCAGTAGTATAAGGGAGGGACAGCCCCAGCATTTT. Translation: CASSIREGQPQHF.

The chain carries TRBV9 and TRBJ1-2; tentatively, D is TRBD1 (6 bases). V lost 0 bases and J lost 4, with 13 bases in between. The CDR3 runs to 15 residues. From germline, CDR1 is SGDLS and CDR2 YYNGEE. The CDR3 DNA reads as TGTGCCAGCAGCGTAGATGGGGGGGGCCGCTATGGCTACACCTTC. It translates to CASSVDGGGRYGYTF.

The gene calls are TRBV18 and TRBJ1-2; 9 bases line up with TRBD1. The CDR3 sequence is 16 residues long. Germline CDR1 and CDR2: KGHSH and LQKENI. V dropped 1 base and J dropped 3; count of bases not matched to a gene: 6. The CDR3 sequence: CASSPQGQGVDYGYTF. The CDR3 nucleotides read TGTGCCAGCTCACCACAGGGACAGGGCGTGGACTATGGCTACACCTTC.

Only a few counts were recorded for this clone. The V and J genes are TRBV7-9 and TRBJ2-7, with 7 bases aligning to TRBD1. The CDR3 has 15 amino acids. CDR1 and CDR2 (germline): SEHNR, FQNEAQ (reference sequence). Trimming at V came to 4 bases and at J to 7 bases, leaving 13 bases not matched to a gene. The DNA of the CDR3 is TGTGCCAGCAGCTGGGGTGACAGGGTAGGTCGTGAGCAGTACTTC. This encodes CASSWGDRVGREQYF.

The genes are TRBV11-3 and TRBJ2-7, with 8 positions matching TRBD2. This CDR3 contains 13 residues. With 2 bases clipped from V and 6 bases from J, the junction kept 3 bases outside the gene matches. CDR1 and CDR2 (germline): SGHNT, YENEEA. CDR3 region: CASSLSGSSEQYF. The CDR3 DNA reads TGTGCCAGCAGCTTAAGCGGGAGTAGCGAGCAGTACTTC. Based on the CDR3 plus reference TRBV11-3 and TRBJ2-7, the full variable domain is EAGVVQSPRYKIIEKKQPVAFWCNPISGHNTLYWYLQNLGQGPELLIRYENEEAVDDSQLPKDRFSAERLKGVDSTLKIQPAELGDSAVYLCASSLSGSSEQYFGPGTRLTVT.

This sequence joins TRBV5-5 and TRBJ1-2; 8 bases agree with TRBD1. Germline V CDR1 and CDR2: SGHKS, YYEKEE (reference sequence). The CDR3 covers 13 residues. With V trimmed by 5 bases and J by 6 bases, 6 bases remained unmatched. CDR3: CASSRAGGNGYTF. The CDR3 DNA is TGTGCCAGCAGTAGGGCAGGGGGCAATGGCTACACCTTC.

CDR3 sequence: CSVGDRAYSYEQYF. CDR3 nucleotide sequence: TGCAGCGTTGGTGACAGGGCTTACTCCTACGAGCAGTACTTC. The rearrangement links TRBV29-1 to TRBJ2-7; 7 bases line up with TRBD1. Germline V gives CDR1 SQVTM, CDR2 ANQGSEA. The ends lost 4 bases at V and 0 bases at J; junction bases unmatched: 6. CDR3 length: 14 residues.

The chain couples TRBV15 to TRBJ2-1, with TRBD1 as a possible D gene (6 bases). Per the germline V gene, CDR1 is LNHNV and CDR2 is YYDKDF (reference sequence). The CDR3 length is 16 residues. Trimming shortened V by 0 bases and J by 4 bases, and 13 bases separated the two germline ends. The CDR3: CATSREGGGWYNEQFF. In nucleotides, the CDR3 is TGTGCCACCAGCAGAGAGGGTGGGGGCTGGTACAATGAGCAGTTCTTC.

The chain links TRBV7-6 to TRBJ2-1, with D possibly TRBD1 on 6 matching bases. CDR3 length: 14 residues. Looked up from germline, CDR1 is SGHVS and CDR2 is FNYEAQ. Trimming cost V 1 base and J 10 bases, with 14 bases left between them. This CDR3 is CASSLGAQGREQFF. In nucleotides, the CDR3 is TGTGCCAGCAGCTTAGGGGCACAGGGCCGAGAGCAGTTCTTC.

The table lists this clone with a few counts. This chain joins TRBV4-1 and TRBJ1-5; 8 nucleotides line up with TRBD1. This CDR3 spans 16 amino acids. Trimming took 6 bases from V and 4 from J; bases not matched to a gene: 11. In germline, CDR1 is MGHRA, CDR2 YSYEKL. The CDR3 nucleotides read TGCGCCAGCAGACACGAGCAGGGGGCTAGAAATCAGCCCCAGCATTTT. Protein sequence: CASRHEQGARNQPQHF.

The chain is built from TRBV25-1 and TRBJ2-7; a weak D match, TRBD2 (6 bases). V dropped 2 bases and J dropped 1 base, with 6 bases sitting between them. The germline gives CDR1 MGHDK, CDR2 SYGVNS. The CDR3 runs 13 residues. The CDR3 loop reads CASSERESYEQYF. CDR3 sequence (DNA): TGTGCCAGCAGTGAACGGGAGTCCTACGAGCAGTACTTC.

The chain carries TRBV27 and TRBJ2-7; 8 nucleotides align to TRBD2. Trimming took 0 bases from V and 5 from J; bases not matched to a gene: 12. This CDR3 is 17 amino acids long. The germline V gene encodes CDR1 MNHEY and CDR2 SMNVEV (reference sequence). CDR3 bases: TGTGCCAGCAGTTTATCGGGGCGGGAGGCCGTGGTGGACGAGCAGTACTTC. This translates into CASSLSGREAVVDEQYF.

This chain links TRBV27 with TRBJ1-1; D gene ambiguous. Germline assignment: CDR1 MNHEY and CDR2 SMNVEV (reference sequence). The CDR3 contains 14 residues. The V and J ends lost 0 bases and 0 bases respectively, with 5 bases between them. Written as DNA, the CDR3 is TGTGCCAGCAGTTTATCCCCGGTGAACACTGAAGCTTTCTTT. This translates into CASSLSPVNTEAFF.

The table lists this clone with a count of one. The J gene is TRBJ2-7, the V gene TRBV6-5; 14 bases map to TRBD2. The CDR3 is 16 residues long. Germline CDR1 MNHEY, CDR2 SVGAGI. The V gene end was trimmed by 2 bases and the J gene end by 6 bases; junction bases not matched to a gene: 6. The CDR3 spells CASSYGTSGSRSEQYF. The DNA of the CDR3 is TGTGCCAGCAGTTACGGGACTAGCGGGAGCCGCTCCGAGCAGTACTTC.

This clone came up a few times. The chain combines TRBV2 with TRBJ1-2; D uncertain. Germline V CDR1 and CDR2: SNHLY, FYNNEI. V was pared by 1 base and J by 3 bases, with 12 bases between. This CDR3 is built from 15 residues. CDR3 in DNA: TGTGCCAGCAGTGAAGTGGGTCTAGTTTACTATGGCTACACCTTC. Translating gives CASSEVGLVYYGYTF.

The CDR3 is CATSRVDSHGYTF. In DNA, the CDR3 is TGTGCCACCAGCAGAGTGGACAGCCATGGCTACACCTTC. The genes are TRBV15 and TRBJ1-2, with D possibly being TRBD1 (6 bases). The germline V gene has CDR1 LNHNV and CDR2 YYDKDF (reference sequence). Trimming pared 1 base from V and 6 bases from J, leaving 9 bases between. The CDR3 extends over 13 amino acids.

The V gene is TRBV18, the J gene TRBJ1-2, with D possibly being TRBD1 (5 bases). The germline CDR1 and CDR2 sequences are KGHSH and LQKENI. The CDR3 has 16 amino acids. Trimming took 3 bases from V and 6 from J, leaving 20 bases between them. In nucleotides, the CDR3 is TGTGCCAGCTCACCGCTAATAGGGGAGGCTCAGGATGGCTACACCTTC. Translated, it gives CASSPLIGEAQDGYTF.

V and J are TRBV7-9 and TRBJ2-2; D is perhaps TRBD1 (6 bases). V shed 0 bases and J shed 6 bases, with 11 bases lying between them. The CDR3 consists of 15 residues. Germline V gene lookup returns CDR1 SEHNR and CDR2 FQNEAQ (reference sequence). CDR3 bases: TGTGCCAGCAGCTTAGCCAGGGGACGGGCCGGGGAGCTGTTTTTT. It codes for CASSLARGRAGELFF.

V gene TRBV5-5 combines with J gene TRBJ2-1; 14 bases align to TRBD2. V lost 3 bases, J lost 4 bases, and 6 bases stayed unmatched. The CDR3 runs 17 residues. Germline V CDR1 and CDR2: SGHKS, YYEKEE (reference sequence). DNA for the CDR3: TGTGCCAGCAGCTCCGGGACTAGCGGGGGAAGTTACAATGAGCAGTTCTTC. Encoded protein: CASSSGTSGGSYNEQFF. Full variable domain (outside the CDR3, taken from reference TRBV5-5 and TRBJ2-1): DAGVTQSPTHLIKTRGQQVTLRCSPISGHKSVSWYQQVLGQGPQFIFQYYEKEERGRGNFPDRFSARQFPNYSSELNVNALLLGDSALYLCASSSGTSGGSYNEQFFGPGTRLTVL.

V usage is TRBV5-1 and J usage is TRBJ1-1; no reliable D call. V gave up 3 bases and J gave up 5 bases, with 17 bases separating them. The CDR3 totals 15 residues. From germline, CDR1 is SGHRS and CDR2 YFSETQ. CDR3 residues: CASSSGLTGETEAFF. CDR3 sequence (DNA): TGCGCCAGCAGCTCCGGTCTTACCGGGGAGACTGAAGCTTTCTTT.

This clone was observed a few times. V usage is TRBV9 and J usage is TRBJ2-1; TRBD2 is a possible D gene (6 bases). The germline V gene has CDR1 SGDLS and CDR2 YYNGEE. The CDR3 consists of 18 residues. Trimming shortened V by 4 bases and J by 1 base, and 21 bases separated the two germline ends. The CDR3 nucleotides are TGTGCCAGCAGCTTCCCCGGGACTCCCGATCGGTCCTACAATGAGCAGTTCTTC. Translation: CASSFPGTPDRSYNEQFF.

The chain couples TRBV4-1 to TRBJ2-7; unclear D gene. Trimming took off 1 base at V and 0 bases at J, with 7 bases between the two ends. CDR1 and CDR2 from the germline V gene are MGHRA and YSYEKL. The CDR3 extends over 14 amino acids. The CDR3 protein is CASSQVPRSYEQYF. For the CDR3, the DNA is TGCGCCAGCAGCCAAGTCCCCCGCTCCTACGAGCAGTACTTC.

This clone was picked up one time. This chain connects TRBV18 to TRBJ2-5; D is undetermined. This CDR3 spans 12 amino acids. V shed 4 bases and J shed 2 bases, with 5 bases lying between them. The germline CDR1 and CDR2 sequences are KGHSH and LQKENI. CDR3 in DNA: TGTGCCAGCTCACTAGTGCAAGAGACCCAGTACTTC. Protein sequence: CASSLVQETQYF.

The chain links TRBV4-2 to TRBJ2-3; D is unclear. V gave up 0 bases and J gave up 2 bases, with 6 bases separating them. Germline V gene data show CDR1 as LGHNA and CDR2 as YNFKEQ. The CDR3 loop spans 14 amino acids. CDR3: CASSQERATDTQYF. CDR3 nucleotides: TGTGCCAGCAGCCAAGAACGCGCCACAGATACGCAGTATTTT.